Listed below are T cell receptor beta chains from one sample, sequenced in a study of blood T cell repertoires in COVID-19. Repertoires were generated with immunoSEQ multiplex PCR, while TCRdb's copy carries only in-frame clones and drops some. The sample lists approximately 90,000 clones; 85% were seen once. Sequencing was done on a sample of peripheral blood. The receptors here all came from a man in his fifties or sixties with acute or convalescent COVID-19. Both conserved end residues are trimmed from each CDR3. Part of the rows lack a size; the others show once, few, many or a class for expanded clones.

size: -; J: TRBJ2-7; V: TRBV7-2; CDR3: ASSLVRGGRDEQY
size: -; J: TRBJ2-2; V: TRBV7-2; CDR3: AAKSDLNTGELF
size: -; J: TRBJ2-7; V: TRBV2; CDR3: ASGAMVYEQY
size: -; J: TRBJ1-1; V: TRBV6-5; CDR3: ASSSQQGGTEAF
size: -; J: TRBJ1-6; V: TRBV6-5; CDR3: ATITGWNSPLH
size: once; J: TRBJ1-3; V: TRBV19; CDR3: ATGGSRVGNTIY
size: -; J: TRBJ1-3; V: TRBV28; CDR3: ASSSQASGNTIY
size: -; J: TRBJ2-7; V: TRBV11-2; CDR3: ASSPPGRFQEQY
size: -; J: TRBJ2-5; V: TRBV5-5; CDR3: ASSLYSRQGETQY
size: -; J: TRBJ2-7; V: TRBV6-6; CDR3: ASSPGGQGGFYEQY
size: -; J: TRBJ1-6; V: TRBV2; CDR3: ASSAHRGQSPLH
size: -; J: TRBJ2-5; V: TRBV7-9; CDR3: ASSSLEAQY
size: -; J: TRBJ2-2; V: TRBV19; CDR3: ASSPLAGVTGELF
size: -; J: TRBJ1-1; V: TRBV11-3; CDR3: ASSLQENTEAF
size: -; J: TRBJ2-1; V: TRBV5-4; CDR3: ASSRGGGPSYNEQF
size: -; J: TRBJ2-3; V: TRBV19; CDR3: ASSIGFYRRRTDTQY
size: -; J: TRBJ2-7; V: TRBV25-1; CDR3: ASSEVRGQGRGYEQY
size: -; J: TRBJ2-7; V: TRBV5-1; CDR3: ASSLPTSSAPYEQY
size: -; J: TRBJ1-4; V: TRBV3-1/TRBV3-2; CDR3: ASRQGGGANEKLF
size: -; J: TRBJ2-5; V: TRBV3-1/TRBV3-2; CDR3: ASSQDRGGQQETQY
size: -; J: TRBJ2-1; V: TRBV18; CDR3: ASSLSPVGLASYNEQF
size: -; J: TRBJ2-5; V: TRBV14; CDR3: ASSPLRASAQETQY
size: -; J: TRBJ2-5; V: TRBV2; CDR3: ASSARDNPETQY
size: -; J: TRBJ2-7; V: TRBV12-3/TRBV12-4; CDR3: ASRTGYSYEQY
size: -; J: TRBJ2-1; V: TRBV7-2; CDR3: ASSVVGLPGAEQF
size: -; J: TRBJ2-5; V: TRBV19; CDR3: ASSPIVRLAGGETQY
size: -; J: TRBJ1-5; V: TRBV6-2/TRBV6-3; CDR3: ASSYATGTGSNQPQH
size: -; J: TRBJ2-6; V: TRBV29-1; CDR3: SVGCLAGGTNYPPSGANVLT
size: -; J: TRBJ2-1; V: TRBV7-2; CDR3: ASSAGSGAGNEQF
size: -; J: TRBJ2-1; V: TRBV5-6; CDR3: ASSRGYNEQF
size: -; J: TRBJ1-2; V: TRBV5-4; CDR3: ASSLGMGQRAFNYGYT
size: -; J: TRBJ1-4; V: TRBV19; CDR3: ASSTRTEANEKLF
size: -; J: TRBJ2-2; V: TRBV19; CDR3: ASSRIAGITGELF
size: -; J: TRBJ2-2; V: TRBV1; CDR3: TSSQGQPDLEAGELF
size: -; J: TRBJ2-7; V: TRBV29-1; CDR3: SVKTSGYEQY